A selection of T cell receptor beta chains follows, all from one sample in a study of T cell repertoires in cytomegalovirus infection. TCRdb passed the reads through MiXCR, listing each CDR3 protein once. The sample holds around 530,000 distinct CDR3 sequences; more than 15% are singletons and the top ten take about 24%. The sequenced material came from CD8+ T cells from PBMCs. The source of these receptors is a human donor in good health (CMV status not recorded). Some clones in this sample may be carry-over from other donors' samples. Each CDR3 is given without its conserved first and last residue. Each record gives: CDR3 protein, clone size, V gene, J gene. Clone size is shown for a subset of rows, as once, few, many or a class of expanded clone.

CDR3 protein: ASSLVTGQTQY
clone size: many
V gene: TRBV7-8
J gene: TRBJ2-5

CDR3 protein: SARDRGRGYGYT
clone size: many
V gene: TRBV20-1
J gene: TRBJ1-2

CDR3 protein: ASSQGGILGEQY
clone size: many
V gene: TRBV27
J gene: TRBJ2-7

CDR3 protein: ASSLLAGDDYGYT
clone size: many
V gene: TRBV27
J gene: TRBJ1-2

CDR3 protein: ASSHDSSSVGNNEQL
clone size: once
V gene: TRBV4-2
J gene: TRBJ2-1

CDR3 protein: ASSRRQGSNQPQH
clone size: few
V gene: TRBV6-5
J gene: TRBJ1-5

CDR3 protein: ASSLKVGGELF
clone size: .
V gene: TRBV7-3
J gene: TRBJ2-2

CDR3 protein: ASNPVGAGAGDTQY
clone size: many
V gene: TRBV7-9
J gene: TRBJ2-3

CDR3 protein: ASSLMGYSGNTIY
clone size: .
V gene: TRBV28
J gene: TRBJ1-3

CDR3 protein: ASSDRGRMNEQF
clone size: .
V gene: TRBV28
J gene: TRBJ2-1

CDR3 protein: ASSPGSLNTEAF
clone size: many
V gene: TRBV7-8
J gene: TRBJ1-1

CDR3 protein: ASTSGQGIWGFYEQY
clone size: many
V gene: TRBV6-2/TRBV6-3
J gene: TRBJ2-7

CDR3 protein: ASSPPSVSTDTQY
clone size: many
V gene: TRBV7-8
J gene: TRBJ2-3

CDR3 protein: SGGESNTGELF
clone size: few
V gene: TRBV20-1
J gene: TRBJ2-2

CDR3 protein: ASKSGAGDTNEQF
clone size: few
V gene: TRBV6-4
J gene: TRBJ2-1

CDR3 protein: ASRSLNTEAF
clone size: many
V gene: TRBV11-2
J gene: TRBJ1-1

CDR3 protein: ASSLPGLRSYNEQF
clone size: .
V gene: TRBV27
J gene: TRBJ2-1

CDR3 protein: ASKDPPGLRTEAF
clone size: many
V gene: TRBV19
J gene: TRBJ1-1

CDR3 protein: ASSLRDTQLMKKLF
clone size: few
V gene: TRBV6-2/TRBV6-3
J gene: TRBJ1-4

CDR3 protein: ASSPTGSFHNEQF
clone size: few
V gene: TRBV19
J gene: TRBJ2-1

CDR3 protein: ASSLSGLAGGTDTQY
clone size: many
V gene: TRBV27
J gene: TRBJ2-3

CDR3 protein: ASSPSETSGNEQF
clone size: many
V gene: TRBV7-9
J gene: TRBJ2-1

CDR3 protein: ASSSSDEGDTIY
clone size: many
V gene: TRBV7-9
J gene: TRBJ1-3

CDR3 protein: ASSLDVLHETQY
clone size: .
V gene: TRBV7-2
J gene: TRBJ2-5

CDR3 protein: ASSPLLRTSGRNEQF
clone size: few
V gene: TRBV18
J gene: TRBJ2-1

CDR3 protein: ASSWSGASYNEQF
clone size: many
V gene: TRBV12-3/TRBV12-4
J gene: TRBJ2-1

CDR3 protein: ARSQGSSYEPY
clone size: once
V gene: TRBV14
J gene: TRBJ2-7

CDR3 protein: ASSQGWGTKTQY
clone size: many
V gene: TRBV14
J gene: TRBJ2-5

CDR3 protein: ASSIIWPGELF
clone size: few
V gene: TRBV19
J gene: TRBJ2-2

CDR3 protein: ASSSSGTSPSEQF
clone size: many
V gene: TRBV7-9
J gene: TRBJ2-1

CDR3 protein: ASSSISGTGDGYT
clone size: many
V gene: TRBV27
J gene: TRBJ1-2

CDR3 protein: SARPTGNEQF
clone size: few
V gene: TRBV20-1
J gene: TRBJ2-1

CDR3 protein: ASSASGRAYNEQF
clone size: few
V gene: TRBV9
J gene: TRBJ2-1

CDR3 protein: ATTIGGGYNEQF
clone size: .
V gene: TRBV28
J gene: TRBJ2-1

CDR3 protein: ASTHPGDTQY
clone size: .
V gene: TRBV5-1
J gene: TRBJ2-3

CDR3 protein: ASSDRYSYNEQF
clone size: few
V gene: TRBV10-2
J gene: TRBJ2-1

CDR3 protein: ASKEGQETQY
clone size: many
V gene: TRBV5-1
J gene: TRBJ2-5

CDR3 protein: ASSRDGGTDTQY
clone size: many
V gene: TRBV7-9
J gene: TRBJ2-3

CDR3 protein: ATVAGEQF
clone size: many
V gene: TRBV2
J gene: TRBJ2-1

CDR3 protein: ASTSGTSGRDEQF
clone size: few
V gene: TRBV19
J gene: TRBJ2-1

CDR3 protein: ASSLLPGELF
clone size: few
V gene: TRBV4-1
J gene: TRBJ2-2

CDR3 protein: SVYGTAGGGYT
clone size: .
V gene: TRBV29-1
J gene: TRBJ1-2

CDR3 protein: ASIIITEAF
clone size: many
V gene: TRBV6-1
J gene: TRBJ1-1

CDR3 protein: ASSQTVANEKLF
clone size: few
V gene: TRBV6-6
J gene: TRBJ1-4

CDR3 protein: ASSRGLAGELF
clone size: .
V gene: TRBV27
J gene: TRBJ2-2

CDR3 protein: ASSPEKHNEQF
clone size: few
V gene: TRBV28
J gene: TRBJ2-1

CDR3 protein: ASSHRTTHNEQF
clone size: many
V gene: TRBV7-9
J gene: TRBJ2-1

CDR3 protein: SARDGGPGNEQF
clone size: few
V gene: TRBV20-1
J gene: TRBJ2-1

CDR3 protein: ASSWSGSGNYGYT
clone size: few
V gene: TRBV12-3/TRBV12-4
J gene: TRBJ1-2

CDR3 protein: ASSFGSEGNTGELF
clone size: many
V gene: TRBV7-6
J gene: TRBJ2-2